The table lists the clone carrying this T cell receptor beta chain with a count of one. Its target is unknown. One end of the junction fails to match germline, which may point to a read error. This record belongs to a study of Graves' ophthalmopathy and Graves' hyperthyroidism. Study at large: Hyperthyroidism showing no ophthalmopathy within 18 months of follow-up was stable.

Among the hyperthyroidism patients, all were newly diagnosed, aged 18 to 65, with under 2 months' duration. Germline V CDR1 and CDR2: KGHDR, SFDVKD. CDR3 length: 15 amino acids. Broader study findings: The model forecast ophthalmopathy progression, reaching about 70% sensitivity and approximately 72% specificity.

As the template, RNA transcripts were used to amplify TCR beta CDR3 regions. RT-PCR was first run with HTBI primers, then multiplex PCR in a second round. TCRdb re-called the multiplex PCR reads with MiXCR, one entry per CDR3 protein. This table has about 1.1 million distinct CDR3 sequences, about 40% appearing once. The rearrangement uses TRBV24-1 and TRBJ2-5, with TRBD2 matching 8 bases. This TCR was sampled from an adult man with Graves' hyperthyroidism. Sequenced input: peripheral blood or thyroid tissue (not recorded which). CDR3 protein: CASSPPGGVGETQYF. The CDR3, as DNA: TGTGCCAGCAGTCCACCGGGGGGGGTAGGAGAGACCCAGTACTTC.